This T cell receptor beta chain was sequenced for a study of human T cells and chemical hapten exposure. The CDR3 spans 17 residues. V was cut by 0 bases and J by 1 base, with 13 bases left in between. CDR1 SGHRS and CDR2 YFSETQ come from the germline V gene. Time point noted: pre-sensitization, week 0. Treatment: therapeutic diphenylcyclopropenone sensitization with weekly scalp DPC. TCRdb re-derived calls from the RACE reads in MiXCR, one entry per CDR3 protein. The data contain 300,000 to 450,000 distinct CDR3 sequences, around 5.5% of them singletons. Specimen: whole blood, collected in connection with sensitization to the hapten diphenylcyclopropenone (DPC). The V gene is TRBV5-1, the J gene TRBJ1-4, with D possibly matching TRBD1 (5 bases). This receptor was obtained from a woman under 30 with alopecia areata. Some clones in this sample may be carry-over from other donors' samples. The CDR3 nucleotides read TGCGCCAGCAGCTTGGGGACTTCAGGGAAAACTAATGAAAAACTGTTTTTT. Its translation is CASSLGTSGKTNEKLFF.